The 19 T cell receptor beta chains presented below share a single source sample, sequenced in a study of Ad26.COV2.S vaccination and SARS-CoV-2 variants. Regarding treatment: roughly 20 received Ad26.COV2.S at low or high dose, single or two shots; 5 received placebo; per-sample allocation not given. Each sample was drawn 63 days after the first injection (of vaccine or placebo). The data were produced by immunoSEQ multiplex PCR, yet TCRdb's version contains in-frame clones alone and is incomplete. The sample lists a few hundred thousand clones, about 83% occurring once. This material consisted of peripheral blood, taken in a trial of Ad26.COV2.S vaccine versus placebo. The receptors derive from a person between 18 and 65 years old who received the Ad26.COV2.S COVID-19 vaccine or a placebo.

The J gene is TRBJ2-5, the V gene TRBV5-4; 10 bases are shared with TRBD2. Germline V lookup: CDR1 SGHNT, CDR2 YYREEE (reference sequence). J was trimmed by 5 bases and V by 7 bases; bases with no gene match: 17. The CDR3 is 17 residues long. The CDR3 bases are TGTGCCAGCCCGCCGCGAGCGGGGGGGCGTAGTAGCGAGACCCAGTACTTC. This codes for CASPPRAGGRSSETQYF.

V and J are TRBV7-2 and TRBJ1-2; 10 positions match TRBD1. The germline V gene has CDR1 SGHTA and CDR2 FQGNSA. With 3 bases clipped from V and 8 bases from J, the junction kept 6 bases outside the gene matches. This CDR3 has 14 residues. The DNA of the CDR3 is TGTGCCAGCAGCTTTATGGACAGGGGGGAGGGCTACACCTTC. It encodes CASSFMDRGEGYTF. Drawing the rest from reference TRBV7-2 and TRBJ1-2, the complete variable domain is GAGVSQSPSNKVTEKGKDVELRCDPISGHTALYWYRQSLGQGLEFLIYFQGNSAPDKSGLPSDRFSAERTGGSVSTLTIQRTQQEDSAVYLCASSFMDRGEGYTFGSGTRLTVV.

J is TRBJ1-5 and V is TRBV12-3 or TRBV12-4; TRBD1 matches 7 bases. This CDR3 region has 13 residues. V lost 5 bases, J lost 8 bases, and 6 bases stayed unmatched. This CDR3 is CASSTHQGEPQHF. The CDR3 DNA is TGTGCCAGCAGTACCCACCAGGGGGAGCCCCAGCATTTT.

The chain joins TRBV5-1 to TRBJ2-7; 8 bases agree with TRBD2. The length of the CDR3 is 14 residues. J was trimmed by 3 bases and V by 4 bases; bases with no gene match: 6. Germline values: CDR1 SGHRS, CDR2 YFSETQ. The CDR3 sequence: CASSQGTRSYEQYF. The CDR3 region has the DNA TGCGCCAGCAGCCAAGGGACTAGGAGCTACGAGCAGTACTTC. Full variable domain (rest looked up from reference TRBV5-1 and TRBJ2-7): KAGVTQTPRYLIKTRGQQVTLSCSPISGHRSVSWYQQTPGQGLQFLFEYFSETQRNKGNFPGRFSGRQFSNSRSEMNVSTLELGDSALYLCASSQGTRSYEQYFGPGTRLTVT.

The chain couples TRBV4-1 to TRBJ2-4; D is uncertain. V lost 2 bases to trimming and J lost 3 bases, with 17 bases between them. This CDR3 spans 17 amino acids. Germline V gene lookup returns CDR1 MGHRA and CDR2 YSYEKL. The CDR3 spells CASSQPTERANKNIQYF. The CDR3 DNA sequence: TGCGCCAGCAGCCAACCTACGGAACGCGCCAACAAAAACATTCAGTACTTC.

The gene calls are TRBV6-5 and TRBJ1-4, with TRBD1 as a possible D gene (5 bases). This CDR3 has 14 amino acids. Between the trimmed V and J ends, which lost 7 bases and 7 bases, there was a span of 16 bases. CDR1 and CDR2 (germline): MNHEY, SVGAGI. CDR3 DNA: TGTGCCAGCACGTCCCGGCGGGGGAGTGAAAAACTGTTTTTT. This translates into CASTSRRGSEKLFF.

The chain couples TRBV7-2 to TRBJ1-5; possibly TRBD1 for D (6 bases). The CDR3 is 15 residues long. CDR1 and CDR2 (germline): SGHTA, FQGNSA. Trimming left V 5 bases short and J 0 bases short, with 11 bases between. CDR3 amino acids: CASSAGQPSNQPQHF. CDR3 nucleotide sequence: TGTGCCAGCAGCGCCGGACAGCCTAGCAATCAGCCCCAGCATTTT.

The V call is TRBV9, the J call TRBJ1-3; D unclear. The germline CDR1 and CDR2 sequences are SGDLS and YYNGEE. The CDR3 covers 13 residues. Trimming removed 4 bases at V and 3 bases at J, with 8 bases between. The CDR3 coding sequence is TGTGCCAGCAGCACCAGAGGTGGAAACACCATATATTTT. Translation gives CASSTRGGNTIYF.

This clone has a handful of counts. The genes are TRBV5-1 and TRBJ1-2, with 8 bases lining up with TRBD1. V was pared by 3 bases and J by 7 bases, with 5 bases of the junction left unmatched. CDR1 and CDR2 from the germline V gene are SGHRS and YFSETQ. The CDR3 is 13 residues long. The CDR3 nucleotides read TGCGCCAGCAGCTCAGGGGGCGGATTTGGCTACACCTTC. It specifies CASSSGGGFGYTF.

V gene TRBV20-1 combines with J gene TRBJ2-7; 8 positions agree with TRBD2. Unmatched junction bases numbered 6, after V lost 3 bases and J lost 2 bases. This CDR3 region has 14 residues. Germline V CDR1 and CDR2: DFQATT, SNEGSKA (reference sequence). The CDR3 sequence is CSASAYGGAYEQYF. The DNA of the CDR3 is TGCAGTGCTAGTGCGTACGGGGGGGCCTACGAGCAGTACTTC.

The chain joins TRBV10-3 to TRBJ2-7; 7 bases are a match to TRBD2. The germline gives CDR1 ENHRY, CDR2 SYGVKD. The CDR3 runs to 15 residues. V gave up 6 bases and J gave up 3 bases; unmatched junction bases: 11. CDR3 coding DNA: TGTGCCATCAGCGCCGTTTCGGGGGGTCGCTACGAGCAGTACTTC. It encodes CAISAVSGGRYEQYF.

Many counts were recorded for this clone. The chain links TRBV7-3 to TRBJ2-1; D may correspond to TRBD1 or TRBD2 (7 bases each). Germline CDR1 SGHTA, CDR2 FQGTGA. CDR3 size: 16 residues. V was pared by 11 bases and J by 9 bases, with 29 bases between. The CDR3 loop reads CAGEGALTRQGGEQFF. The CDR3 DNA is TGTGCCGGGGAGGGGGCTCTCACTCGACAGGGAGGTGAGCAGTTCTTC.

This sequence joins TRBV6-2 or TRBV6-3 and TRBJ2-6; D is uncertain. CDR3 length: 13 amino acids. Trimming removed 2 bases at V and 2 bases at J, with 1 base between. Germline V gene data show CDR1 as MNHEY and CDR2 as SVGEGT. In DNA form, the CDR3 reads TGTGCCAGCAGTTACCCTGGGGCCAACGTCCTGACTTTC. Residues: CASSYPGANVLTF.

CDR3 nucleotide sequence: TGTGCCAGCCGAGGGGGAAACACCATATATTTT. Translation gives CASRGGNTIYF. J is TRBJ1-3 and V is TRBV7-9; D is unresolved. This CDR3 is 11 amino acids long. Trimming took 8 bases from V and 4 from J, leaving 6 bases between them. Germline CDR1 SEHNR, CDR2 FQNEAQ (reference sequence).

Here the CDR3 reads CASSYETSRSSYEQYF. The CDR3 coding sequence is TGTGCCAGCAGTTACGAGACTAGCCGCAGCTCCTACGAGCAGTACTTC. The chain has TRBV6-2 or TRBV6-3 and TRBJ2-7, with 7 positions matching TRBD2. V was clipped by 2 bases and J by 0 bases; unmatched bases: 7. The CDR3 is 16 residues long. The germline CDR1 and CDR2 sequences are MNHEY and SVGEGT.

J is TRBJ2-7 and V is TRBV5-6; D possibly corresponds to TRBD2 (5 bases). V was clipped by 2 bases and J by 7 bases, with 19 bases between them. Germline V gene data show CDR1 as SGHDT and CDR2 as YYEEEE. CDR3 size: 15 residues. This CDR3 is CASSFRRGITREQYF. The CDR3 DNA reads as TGTGCCAGCAGCTTCCGCCGGGGAATTACTAGGGAGCAGTACTTC.

The V call is TRBV7-9, the J call TRBJ1-5, with 12 nucleotides matching TRBD1. The CDR3 contains 14 residues. The junction had 3 bases not matched to a gene; V was cut back by 5 bases and J by 7 bases. Germline V gene data show CDR1 as SEHNR and CDR2 as FQNEAQ (reference sequence). Written as DNA, the CDR3 is TGTGCCAGCAGCCCCGGGACAGGGGGCCAGCCCCAGCATTTT. Translated: CASSPGTGGQPQHF.

DNA for the CDR3: TGCGCCAGCAGCTTGACCGGGACAACGGGCACAGATACGCAGTATTTT. The encoded protein is CASSLTGTTGTDTQYF. The J gene is TRBJ2-3, the V gene TRBV5-1, with D possibly matching TRBD1 (6 bases). Trimming took off 1 base at V and 1 base at J, with 13 bases between the two ends. Looked up from germline, CDR1 is SGHRS and CDR2 is YFSETQ. This CDR3 has 16 amino acids.

This clone was seen a handful of times. CDR3 loop: CASSEVREEDSWGWPQHF. The DNA for the CDR3 is TGTGCCAGCAGTGAAGTGCGGGAGGAGGACTCCTGGGGGTGGCCCCAGCATTTT. The chain carries TRBV6-1 and TRBJ1-5, with a weak D call TRBD1 (5 bases). This CDR3 region has 18 residues. In germline, CDR1 is MNHNS, CDR2 SASEGT. V was trimmed by 1 base and J by 9 bases, leaving 25 bases between them.